The 21 T cell receptor beta chains below were found in one sample sequenced in a study of T cells in Graves' hyperthyroidism and ophthalmopathy. Template material for amplifying TCR beta CDR3 regions consisted of RNA transcripts. First-round RT-PCR with HTBI primers amplified the TCR CDR3 region. From the multiplex PCR reads, TCRdb called clonotypes with MiXCR, one entry per CDR3 protein. The profile shows a few hundred thousand distinct CDR3 sequences, 15% to 17% of them singletons. Sequencing was carried out using blood. These receptor sequences come from a woman aged 30 to 39 with Graves' hyperthyroidism.

This clonotype has at least ten counts. The genes are TRBV20-1 and TRBJ2-3; 12 positions agree with TRBD2. J gave up 5 bases and V 5 bases, and 11 bases lay outside the gene matches. Germline V gene sequence: CDR1 DFQATT, CDR2 SNEGSKA (reference sequence). The CDR3 has 16 amino acids. The CDR3 loop is CSAAQRLAGVEDTQYF. CDR3 DNA: TGCAGTGCTGCACAGAGACTAGCGGGAGTTGAAGATACGCAGTATTTT.

V usage is TRBV12-5 and J usage is TRBJ1-1; D remains unclear. V was clipped by 6 bases and J by 10 bases, with 9 bases between them. Germline lookup yields CDR1 LGHNT and CDR2 FRNRAP. CDR3 length: 10 residues. CDR3 loop: CASGLRGAFF. In nucleotides, the CDR3 is TGTGCTAGTGGCCTACGTGGAGCTTTCTTT.

This clonotype showed up many times. The chain couples TRBV20-1 to TRBJ2-3; no reliable D call. The germline CDR1 and CDR2 sequences are DFQATT and SNEGSKA (reference sequence). The V gene lost 3 bases and the J gene lost 2 bases, with 15 bases spanning the gap. This CDR3 contains 15 residues. The CDR3 reads CSARGGSAHTDTQYF. DNA of the CDR3: TGCAGTGCTAGGGGCGGCTCAGCTCACACAGATACGCAGTATTTT.

With respect to this clonotype: This sequence may be a read error, since a much larger clone differs from it by one base. The V and J genes are TRBV5-1 and TRBJ1-4, with D maybe TRBD1 (5 bases). V lost 3 bases and J lost 6, with 12 bases in between. CDR3 length: 14 amino acids. CDR1 SGHRS and CDR2 YFSETQ come from the germline V gene. CDR3 amino acids: CASSSTAADEKLFF. The CDR3 region has the DNA TGCGCCAGCAGCTCGACAGCGGCGGATGAAAAACTGTTTTTT.

This clonotype was seen only a few times. The chain is built from TRBV4-2 and TRBJ2-2, with D possibly being TRBD1 or TRBD2 (5 bases each). V was trimmed by 0 bases and J by 6 bases, leaving 23 bases between them. CDR1 is LGHNA, CDR2 YNFKEQ, per germline. The CDR3 runs to 19 residues. CDR3 sequence (DNA): TGTGCCAGCAGCCAAGAGAGTGGGGTAGCGAGGGGAAGCTCCGGGGAGCTGTTTTTT. Residues: CASSQESGVARGSSGELFF.

The J gene is TRBJ2-5, the V gene TRBV4-2; maybe TRBD2 (5 bases). The ends were cut back, 0 bases at V and 3 bases at J, with 8 bases in the middle. Germline V gives CDR1 LGHNA, CDR2 YNFKEQ. The CDR3 is 14 amino acids. Written as DNA, the CDR3 is TGTGCCAGCAGCCAAGATCCTAGCAAAGAGACCCAGTACTTC. This encodes CASSQDPSKETQYF.

This clonotype was observed at least ten times. The chain links TRBV12-3 or TRBV12-4 to TRBJ1-2; D gene unclear. The germline V and J ends were trimmed by 5 bases and 2 bases, with 6 bases remaining between them. This CDR3 is 12 amino acids long. In nucleotides, the CDR3 is TGTGCCAGCAGTCCAGGCAACTATGGCTACACCTTC. This sequence encodes CASSPGNYGYTF.

This clonotype was found many times. This chain connects TRBV12-3 or TRBV12-4 to TRBJ1-5; D remains unclear. V lost 3 bases and J 2 bases, leaving 5 bases between the germline ends. CDR3 size: 13 residues. CDR3 residues: CASSLAGNQPQHF. The CDR3 DNA sequence: TGTGCCAGCAGTTTGGCAGGCAATCAGCCCCAGCATTTT.

This chain links TRBV4-2 with TRBJ1-4; D not resolved. The CDR3 contains 16 residues. Trimming took off 1 base at V and 7 bases at J, with 16 bases between the two ends. The germline V gene has CDR1 LGHNA and CDR2 YNFKEQ. The CDR3 DNA reads TGTGCCAGCAGCCAAGGAAGGGAAAGTGTTGGTGAAAAACTGTTTTTT. Translating it yields CASSQGRESVGEKLFF.

In this sample, this clonotype turned up many times. The chain is built from TRBV11-3 and TRBJ2-5; TRBD2 aligns across 7 bases. Trimming cost V 5 bases and J 9 bases; bases outside gene matches: 12. The germline gives CDR1 SGHNT, CDR2 YENEEA. The CDR3 totals 14 residues. The CDR3 is CASSLCGTIGAQYF. CDR3 coding DNA: TGTGCCAGCAGCCTCTGTGGGACTATTGGTGCCCAGTACTTC.

Ten or more counts support this clonotype. This chain connects TRBV11-1 to TRBJ2-7, with 7 bases lining up with TRBD2. The CDR3 extends over 14 amino acids. The V gene end was trimmed by 5 bases and the J gene end by 6 bases; junction bases not matched to a gene: 10. Germline V gene data show CDR1 as SGHAT and CDR2 as FQDESV (reference sequence). The CDR3 region is CASSRLAGAGEQYF. The CDR3 region has the DNA TGTGCCAGCAGCCGATTGGCGGGAGCAGGCGAGCAGTACTTC.

In this sample, this clonotype turned up a few times. The chain combines TRBV20-1 with TRBJ2-3, with D possibly TRBD1 on 6 matching bases. Trimming took 6 bases from V and 0 from J, leaving 19 bases between them. Per the germline V gene, CDR1 is DFQATT and CDR2 is SNEGSKA (reference sequence). The CDR3 runs to 16 residues. The DNA for the CDR3 is TGCAGTGCCGAAGGTCCCTGGCAGGGGAGCACAGATACGCAGTATTTT. Protein sequence: CSAEGPWQGSTDTQYF.

The sample holds many counts of this clonotype. The V gene is TRBV4-3, the J gene TRBJ2-2, with TRBD2 identical over 10 bases. J gave up 7 bases and V 3 bases, and 8 bases lay outside the gene matches. CDR1 and CDR2 (germline): LGHNA, YSLEER. The CDR3 has 16 amino acids. The DNA of the CDR3 is TGCGCCAGCAGCCAGGGAGGACTAGCGGTCCTCGGGGAGCTGTTTTTT. Residues: CASSQGGLAVLGELFF.

The gene calls are TRBV20-1 and TRBJ2-7; 7 bases align to TRBD1. Unmatched junction bases numbered 6, after V lost 5 bases and J lost 5 bases. The CDR3 length is 12 residues. Germline V gene lookup returns CDR1 DFQATT and CDR2 SNEGSKA (reference sequence). The CDR3 DNA follows: TGCAGTGCTTACCTACAGGGGAACGAGCAGTACTTC. Its protein is CSAYLQGNEQYF.

The rearrangement joins TRBV24-1 to TRBJ2-1; D possibly matches TRBD1 or TRBD2 (5 bases each). CDR3 length: 14 amino acids. Per germline, CDR1 KGHDR and CDR2 SFDVKD. V lost 9 bases, J lost 6 bases, and 17 bases lay in between. Here the CDR3 DNA reads TGTGCCACCGGAGAGGGAACTGGGACCAATGAGCAGTTCTTC. Its protein product is CATGEGTGTNEQFF.

Many counts were recorded for this clonotype. For the CDR3, the DNA is TGTGCCAGCAGTTTAGCTTTCAACTATGGCTACACCTTC. As protein: CASSLAFNYGYTF. The V call is TRBV12-3 or TRBV12-4, the J call TRBJ1-2; unclear D gene. Trimming took 0 bases from V and 2 from J, leaving 4 bases between them. The CDR3 spans 13 residues.

This clonotype showed up just once. The chain combines TRBV11-1 with TRBJ1-1, with D tentatively TRBD1 (5 bases). The V end lost 2 bases, the J end lost 6 bases, and 13 bases lay between the germline ends. The germline V gene has CDR1 SGHAT and CDR2 FQDESV (reference sequence). The CDR3 spans 14 residues. CDR3 in DNA: TGTGCCAGCAGCTTAAACGGGGACGGCGCTGAAGCTTTCTTT. Translating gives CASSLNGDGAEAFF. The full variable domain, in which reference TRBV11-1 and TRBJ1-1 provide the parts outside the CDR3, is EAEVAQSPRYKITEKSQAVAFWCDPISGHATLYWYRQILGQGPELLVQFQDESVVDDSQLPKDRFSAERLKGVDSTLKIQPAELGDSAMYLCASSLNGDGAEAFFGQGTRLTVV.

This clonotype has at least ten counts. V gene TRBV5-1 combines with J gene TRBJ2-1; 8 nucleotides agree with TRBD2. The CDR3 has 15 residues. Germline assignment: CDR1 SGHRS and CDR2 YFSETQ. V gave up 0 bases and J gave up 8 bases; unmatched junction bases: 7. CDR3 in amino acids: CASSLEERGPDEQFF. CDR3 sequence (DNA): TGCGCCAGCAGCTTGGAGGAGCGGGGGCCGGATGAGCAGTTCTTC.

The gene calls are TRBV29-1 and TRBJ1-1, with TRBD1 identical over 7 bases. Germline V gives CDR1 SQVTM, CDR2 ANQGSEA. The CDR3 covers 15 residues. Trimming cost V 3 bases and J 0 bases; bases outside gene matches: 7. The CDR3 region has the DNA TGCAGCGTTGAGGCTTCGGGACAGATGAACACTGAAGCTTTCTTT. It yields the protein CSVEASGQMNTEAFF.

This clonotype has a handful of counts. Its ends do not fully match the called genes, so a read error is possible. The chain is built from TRBV10-3 and TRBJ1-1, with D uncertain. The CDR3 runs 15 residues. Germline V CDR1 and CDR2: ENHRY, SYGVKD. The CDR3 loop is CAVSESHEEPLEAFF. The CDR3 nucleotides read TGTGCCGTCAGTGAGTCTCACGAAGAACCTCTTGAAGCTTTCTTT.

The rearrangement joins TRBV5-4 to TRBJ2-3; 10 bases match TRBD2. The CDR3 consists of 16 residues. After removal of 4 bases from V and 3 bases from J, the junction contained 8 bases not matched to a gene. In germline, CDR1 is SGHNT, CDR2 YYREEE (reference sequence). The CDR3 here is CASSHIAGGRTDTQYF. CDR3 sequence (DNA): TGTGCCAGCAGCCACATAGCGGGAGGAAGGACAGATACGCAGTATTTT.